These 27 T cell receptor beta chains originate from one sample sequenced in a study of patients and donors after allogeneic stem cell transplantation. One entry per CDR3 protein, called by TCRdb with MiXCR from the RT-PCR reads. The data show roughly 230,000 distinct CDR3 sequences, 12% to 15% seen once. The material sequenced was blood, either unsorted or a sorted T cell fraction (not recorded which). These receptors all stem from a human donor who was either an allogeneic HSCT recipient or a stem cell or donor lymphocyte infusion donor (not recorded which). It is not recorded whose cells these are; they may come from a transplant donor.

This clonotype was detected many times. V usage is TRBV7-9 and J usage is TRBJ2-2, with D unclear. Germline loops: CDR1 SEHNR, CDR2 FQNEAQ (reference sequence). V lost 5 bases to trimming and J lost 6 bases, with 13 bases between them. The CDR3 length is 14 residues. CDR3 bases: TGTGCCAGCAGCCCGTCCTTGGTTCCCGGGGAGCTGTTTTTT. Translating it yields CASSPSLVPGELFF. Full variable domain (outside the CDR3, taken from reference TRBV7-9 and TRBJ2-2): DTGVSQNPRHKITKRGQNVTFRCDPISEHNRLYWYRQTLGQGPEFLTYFQNEAQLEKSRLLSDRFSAERPKGSFSTLEIQRTEQGDSAMYLCASSPSLVPGELFFGEGSRLTVL.

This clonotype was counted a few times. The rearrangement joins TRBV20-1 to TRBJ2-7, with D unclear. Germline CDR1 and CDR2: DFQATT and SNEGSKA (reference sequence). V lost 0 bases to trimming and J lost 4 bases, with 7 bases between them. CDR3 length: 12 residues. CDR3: CSARDLGYEQYF. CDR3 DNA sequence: TGCAGTGCTAGAGATTTAGGTTACGAGCAGTACTTC.

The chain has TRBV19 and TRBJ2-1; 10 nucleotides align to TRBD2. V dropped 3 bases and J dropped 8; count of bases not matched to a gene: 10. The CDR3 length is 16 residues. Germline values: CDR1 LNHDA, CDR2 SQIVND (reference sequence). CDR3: CASSIGSRLAGDEQFF. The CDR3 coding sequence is TGTGCCAGTAGTATCGGGTCGAGGCTAGCGGGAGATGAGCAGTTCTTC.

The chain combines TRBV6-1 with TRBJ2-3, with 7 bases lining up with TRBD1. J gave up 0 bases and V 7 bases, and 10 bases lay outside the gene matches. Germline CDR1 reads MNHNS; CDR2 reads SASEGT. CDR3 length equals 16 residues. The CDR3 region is CASKNQQGSSTDTQYF. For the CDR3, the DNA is TGTGCCAGCAAAAACCAACAGGGGAGTAGCACAGATACGCAGTATTTT.

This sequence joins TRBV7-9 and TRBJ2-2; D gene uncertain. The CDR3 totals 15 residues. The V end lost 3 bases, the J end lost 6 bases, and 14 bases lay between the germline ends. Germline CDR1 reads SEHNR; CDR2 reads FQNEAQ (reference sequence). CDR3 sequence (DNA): TGTGCCAGCAGCTTTCTTCAGGAATTTGCCGGGGAGCTGTTTTTT. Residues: CASSFLQEFAGELFF. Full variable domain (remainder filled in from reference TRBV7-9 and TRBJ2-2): DTGVSQNPRHKITKRGQNVTFRCDPISEHNRLYWYRQTLGQGPEFLTYFQNEAQLEKSRLLSDRFSAERPKGSFSTLEIQRTEQGDSAMYLCASSFLQEFAGELFFGEGSRLTVL.

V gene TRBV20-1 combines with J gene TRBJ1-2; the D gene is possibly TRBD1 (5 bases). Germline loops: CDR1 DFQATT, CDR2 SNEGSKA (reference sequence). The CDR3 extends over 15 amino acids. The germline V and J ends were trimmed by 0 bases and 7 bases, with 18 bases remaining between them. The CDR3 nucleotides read TGCAGTGCTAGAGATCGTCTCAGGGCGGACTTTGGCTACACCTTC. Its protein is CSARDRLRADFGYTF.

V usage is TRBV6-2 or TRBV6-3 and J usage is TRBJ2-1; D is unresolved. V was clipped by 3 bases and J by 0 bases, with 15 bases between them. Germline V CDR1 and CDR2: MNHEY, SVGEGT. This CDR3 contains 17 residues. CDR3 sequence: CASSYFRGASSYNEQFF. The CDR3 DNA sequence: TGTGCCAGCAGTTATTTCAGAGGAGCCAGCTCCTACAATGAGCAGTTCTTC.

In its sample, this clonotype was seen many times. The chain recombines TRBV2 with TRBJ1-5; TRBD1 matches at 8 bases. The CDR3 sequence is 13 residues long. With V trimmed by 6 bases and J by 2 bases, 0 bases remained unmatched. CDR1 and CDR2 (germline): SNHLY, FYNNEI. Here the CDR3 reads CASRGQGNQPQHF. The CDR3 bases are TGTGCCAGCAGGGGACAGGGCAATCAGCCCCAGCATTTT. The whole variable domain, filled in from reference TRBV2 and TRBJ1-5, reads EPEVTQTPSHQVTQMGQEVILRCVPISNHLYFYWYRQILGQKVEFLVSFYNNEISEKSEIFDDQFSVERPDGSNFTLKIRSTKLEDSAMYFCASRGQGNQPQHFGDGTRLSIL.

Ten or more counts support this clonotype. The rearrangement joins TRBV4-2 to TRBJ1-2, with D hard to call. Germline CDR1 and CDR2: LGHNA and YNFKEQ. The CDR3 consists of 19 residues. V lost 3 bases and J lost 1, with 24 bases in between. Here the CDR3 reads CASSQPPLTEWTVNYGYTF. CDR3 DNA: TGTGCCAGCAGCCAGCCCCCCCTAACGGAATGGACGGTTAACTATGGCTACACCTTC.

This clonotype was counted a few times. CDR3 loop: CSQDGAGAGNTQYF. Written as DNA, the CDR3 is TGCAGCCAGGATGGGGCGGGGGCGGGAAATACGCAGTATTTT. The V gene is TRBV29-1, the J gene TRBJ2-3; D possibly corresponds to TRBD2 (7 bases). CDR1 is SQVTM and CDR2 is ANQGSEA in the germline V gene. Trimming shortened V by 8 bases and J by 7 bases, and 22 bases separated the two germline ends. The CDR3 runs to 14 residues.

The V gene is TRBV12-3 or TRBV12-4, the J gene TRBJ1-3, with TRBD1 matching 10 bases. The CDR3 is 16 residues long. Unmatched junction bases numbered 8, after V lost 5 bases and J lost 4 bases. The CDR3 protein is CASSRQGQGLGNTIYF. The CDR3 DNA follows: TGTGCCAGCAGTCGCCAGGGACAGGGGCTCGGAAACACCATATATTTT.

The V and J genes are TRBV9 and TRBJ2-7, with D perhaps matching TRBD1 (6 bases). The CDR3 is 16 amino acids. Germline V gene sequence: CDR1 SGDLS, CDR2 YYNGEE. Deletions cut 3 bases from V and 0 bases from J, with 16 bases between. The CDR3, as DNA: TGTGCCAGCAGCGGACAGGACAGTTTAAGCTCCTACGAGCAGTACTTC. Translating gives CASSGQDSLSSYEQYF.

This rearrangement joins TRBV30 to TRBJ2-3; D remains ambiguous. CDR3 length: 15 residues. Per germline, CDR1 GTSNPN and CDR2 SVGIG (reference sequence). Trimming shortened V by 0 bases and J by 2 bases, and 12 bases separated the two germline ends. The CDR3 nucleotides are TGTGCCTGGAGTGTACGTAACTCGTACACAGATACGCAGTATTTT. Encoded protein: CAWSVRNSYTDTQYF.

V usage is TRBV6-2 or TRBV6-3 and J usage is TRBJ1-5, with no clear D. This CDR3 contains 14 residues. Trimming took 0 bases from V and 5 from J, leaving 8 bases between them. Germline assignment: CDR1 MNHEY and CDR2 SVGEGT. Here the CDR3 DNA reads TGTGCCAGCAGTTACTCGACAATTGATCAGCCCCAGCATTTT. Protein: CASSYSTIDQPQHF.

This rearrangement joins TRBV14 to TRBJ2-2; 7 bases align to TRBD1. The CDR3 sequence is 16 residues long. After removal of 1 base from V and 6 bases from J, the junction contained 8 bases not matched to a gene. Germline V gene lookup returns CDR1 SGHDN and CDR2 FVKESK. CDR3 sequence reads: CASSQVGQGDAGELFF. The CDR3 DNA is TGTGCCAGCAGCCAAGTAGGTCAGGGGGACGCCGGGGAGCTGTTTTTT.

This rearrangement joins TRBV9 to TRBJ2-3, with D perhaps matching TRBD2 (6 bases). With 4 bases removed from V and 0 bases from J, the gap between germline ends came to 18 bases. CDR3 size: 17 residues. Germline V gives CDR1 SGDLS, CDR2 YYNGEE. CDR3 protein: CASSPSQAGLSTDTQYF. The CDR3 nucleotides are TGTGCCAGCAGCCCTTCCCAGGCGGGGCTTAGCACAGATACGCAGTATTTT.

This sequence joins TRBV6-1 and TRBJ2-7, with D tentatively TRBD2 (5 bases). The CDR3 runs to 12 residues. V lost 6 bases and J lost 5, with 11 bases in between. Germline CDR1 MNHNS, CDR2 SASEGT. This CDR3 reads CASRRGYDEQYF. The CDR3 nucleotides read TGTGCCAGCAGGAGAGGGTATGACGAGCAGTACTTC.

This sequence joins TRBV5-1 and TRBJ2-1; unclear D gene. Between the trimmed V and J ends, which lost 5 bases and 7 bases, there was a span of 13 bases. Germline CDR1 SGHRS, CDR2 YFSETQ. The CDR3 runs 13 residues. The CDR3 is CASRADNGNEQFF. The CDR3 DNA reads TGCGCCAGCAGGGCAGACAATGGGAATGAGCAGTTCTTC.

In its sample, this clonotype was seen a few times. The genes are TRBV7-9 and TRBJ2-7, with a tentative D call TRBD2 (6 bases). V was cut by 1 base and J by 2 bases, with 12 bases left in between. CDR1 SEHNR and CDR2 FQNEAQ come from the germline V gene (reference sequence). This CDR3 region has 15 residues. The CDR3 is CASSLVGGTTYEQYF. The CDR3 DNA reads TGTGCCAGCAGCTTAGTGGGCGGGACCACCTACGAGCAGTACTTC.

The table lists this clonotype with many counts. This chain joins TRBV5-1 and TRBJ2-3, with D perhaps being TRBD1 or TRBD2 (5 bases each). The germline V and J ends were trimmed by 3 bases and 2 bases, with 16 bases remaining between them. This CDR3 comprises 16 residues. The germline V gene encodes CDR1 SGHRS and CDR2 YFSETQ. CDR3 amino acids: CASSWDGGGPTDTQYF. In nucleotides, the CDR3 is TGCGCCAGCAGCTGGGACGGTGGGGGACCCACAGATACGCAGTATTTT.

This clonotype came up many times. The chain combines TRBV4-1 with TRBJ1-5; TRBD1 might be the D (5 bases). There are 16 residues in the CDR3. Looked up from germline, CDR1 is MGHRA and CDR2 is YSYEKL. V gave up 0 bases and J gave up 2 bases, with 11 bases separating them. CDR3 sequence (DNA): TGCGCCAGCAGCCAAGATTCCGGGGGTGGCAATCAGCCCCAGCATTTT. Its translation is CASSQDSGGGNQPQHF.

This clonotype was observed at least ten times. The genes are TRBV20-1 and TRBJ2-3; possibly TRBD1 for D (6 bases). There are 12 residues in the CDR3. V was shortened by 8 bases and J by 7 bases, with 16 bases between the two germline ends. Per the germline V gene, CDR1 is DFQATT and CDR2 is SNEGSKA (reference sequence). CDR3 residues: CSPEGVGYTQYF. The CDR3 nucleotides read TGCAGTCCCGAGGGGGTTGGGTATACGCAGTATTTT.

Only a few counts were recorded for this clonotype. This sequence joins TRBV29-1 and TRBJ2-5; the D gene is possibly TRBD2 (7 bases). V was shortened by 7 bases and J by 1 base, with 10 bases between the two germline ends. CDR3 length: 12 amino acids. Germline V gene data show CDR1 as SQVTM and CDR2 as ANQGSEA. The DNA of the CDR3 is TGCAGCGGAGGGGGGGGCCAAGAGACCCAGTACTTC. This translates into CSGGGGQETQYF.

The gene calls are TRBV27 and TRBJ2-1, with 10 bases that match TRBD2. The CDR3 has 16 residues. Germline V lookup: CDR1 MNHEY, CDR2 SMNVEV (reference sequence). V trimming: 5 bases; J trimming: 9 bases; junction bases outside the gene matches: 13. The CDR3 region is CASSGVASGSGFEQFF. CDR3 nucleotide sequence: TGTGCCAGCAGTGGCGTCGCTAGCGGGAGTGGGTTTGAGCAGTTCTTC.

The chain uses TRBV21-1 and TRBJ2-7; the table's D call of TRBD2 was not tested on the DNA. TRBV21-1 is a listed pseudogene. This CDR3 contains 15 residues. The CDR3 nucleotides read TGTGCCAGCAGCAGTGGAGGCGTGAGCTCCTACGAGCAGTACTTC. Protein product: CASSSGGVSSYEQYF.

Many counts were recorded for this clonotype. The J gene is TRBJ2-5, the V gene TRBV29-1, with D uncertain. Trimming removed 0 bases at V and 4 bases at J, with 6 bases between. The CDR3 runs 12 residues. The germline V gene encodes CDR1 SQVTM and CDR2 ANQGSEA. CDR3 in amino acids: CSVEDKGETQYF. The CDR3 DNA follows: TGCAGCGTTGAAGATAAAGGAGAGACCCAGTACTTC.

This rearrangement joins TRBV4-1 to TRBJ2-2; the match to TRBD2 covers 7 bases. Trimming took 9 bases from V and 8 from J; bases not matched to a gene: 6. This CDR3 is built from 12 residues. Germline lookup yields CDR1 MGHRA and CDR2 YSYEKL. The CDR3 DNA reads TGCGCCAGACGCGGGGGAGTGGGGGAGCTGTTTTTT. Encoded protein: CARRGGVGELFF.